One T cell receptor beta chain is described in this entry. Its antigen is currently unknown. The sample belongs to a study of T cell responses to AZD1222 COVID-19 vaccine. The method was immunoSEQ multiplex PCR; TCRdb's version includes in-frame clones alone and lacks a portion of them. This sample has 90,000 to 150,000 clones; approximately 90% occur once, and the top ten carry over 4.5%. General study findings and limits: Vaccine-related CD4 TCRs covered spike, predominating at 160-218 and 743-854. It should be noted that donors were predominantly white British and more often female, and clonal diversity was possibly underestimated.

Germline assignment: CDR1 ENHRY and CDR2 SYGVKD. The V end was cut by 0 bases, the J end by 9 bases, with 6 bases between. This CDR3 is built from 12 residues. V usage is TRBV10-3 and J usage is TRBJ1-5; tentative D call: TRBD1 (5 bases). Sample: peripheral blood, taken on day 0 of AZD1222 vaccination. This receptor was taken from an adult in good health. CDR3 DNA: TGTGCCATCAGTGAGTCGGGGCCGCCCCAGCATTTT. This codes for CAISESGPPQHF.